Below, 13 T cell receptor beta chains from the same sample are listed, as sequenced in a study of OX40 agonist ivuxolimab in advanced cancers. Profiled with immunoSEQ multiplex PCR; TCRdb holds only in-frame clones, not every one. This sample yields about 75,000 clones, of which about 88% are seen a single time; roughly 8.6% belongs to the top ten. This material consisted of CD4+ or CD8+ T cells sorted from blood, taken in a trial of the OX40 agonist ivuxolimab. These receptors came from an adult with an advanced solid tumor such as melanoma, head and neck, liver or kidney cancer.

This clone showed up just a few times. This chain uses TRBV6-5 with TRBJ1-1; D remains ambiguous. Trimming left V 2 bases short and J 1 base short, with 11 bases between. CDR1 is MNHEY, CDR2 SVGAGI, per germline. The CDR3 sequence is 15 residues long. As DNA, the CDR3 is TGTGCCAGCAGTTACCTAGGGAGGGAGAACACTGAAGCTTTCTTT. Amino acids: CASSYLGRENTEAFF.

The chain links TRBV28 to TRBJ1-1, with a weak D call TRBD1 (6 bases). V gave up 6 bases and J gave up 3 bases, with 11 bases separating them. Germline CDR1 MDHEN, CDR2 SYDVKM. The CDR3 is 13 amino acids. CDR3 protein: CASRIQGYTEAFF. In DNA form, the CDR3 reads TGTGCCAGCAGGATACAGGGATACACTGAAGCTTTCTTT.

The chain is built from TRBV10-3 and TRBJ1-5; 9 bases are a match to TRBD1. There are 17 residues in the CDR3. CDR1 is ENHRY, CDR2 SYGVKD, per germline. The ends lost 3 bases at V and 11 bases at J; junction bases unmatched: 17. DNA for the CDR3: TGTGCCATCAGTGACCCCCCGGGACAGGGCCCGGAGTGGACCCAGCATTTT. As protein: CAISDPPGQGPEWTQHF.

The chain couples TRBV11-2 to TRBJ2-5; 7 bases line up with TRBD1. CDR3 length equals 16 residues. Germline V gives CDR1 SGHAT, CDR2 FQNNGV. V lost 5 bases to trimming and J lost 4 bases; unmatched junction nucleotides: 13. The CDR3 loop is CASSPLTGNYLETQYF. CDR3 sequence (DNA): TGTGCCAGCAGCCCTCTGACAGGGAATTACCTAGAGACCCAGTACTTC.

The chain has TRBV9 and TRBJ2-3, with a weak D call TRBD2 (7 bases). The length of the CDR3 is 15 residues. Germline V gene sequence: CDR1 SGDLS, CDR2 YYNGEE. The ends were cut back, 3 bases at V and 4 bases at J, with 15 bases in the middle. CDR3 sequence reads: CASSGARGRPDTQYF. CDR3 nucleotide sequence: TGTGCCAGCAGCGGGGCGCGGGGGCGTCCAGATACGCAGTATTTT. Filled out from reference TRBV9 and TRBJ2-3, the complete variable domain reads DSGVTQTPKHLITATGQRVTLRCSPRSGDLSVYWYQQSLDQGLQFLIQYYNGEERAKGNILERFSAQQFPDLHSELNLSSLELGDSALYFCASSGARGRPDTQYFGPGTRLTVL.

V and J are TRBV5-1 and TRBJ2-7, with D maybe TRBD2 (6 bases). The CDR3 loop spans 14 amino acids. V dropped 0 bases and J dropped 6 bases, with 13 bases sitting between them. CDR1 is SGHRS, CDR2 YFSETQ, per germline. This CDR3 reads CASSLVVGRGEQYF. The CDR3 bases are TGCGCCAGCAGCTTGGTTGTAGGGCGGGGCGAGCAGTACTTC.

The chain joins TRBV7-2 to TRBJ1-2; possible D gene TRBD1, 5 bases. In germline, CDR1 is SGHTA, CDR2 FQGNSA. CDR3 length equals 14 residues. V gave up 5 bases and J gave up 7 bases, with 17 bases separating them. The CDR3 region is CASSPPRPRGGYTF. In DNA, the CDR3 is TGTGCCAGCAGCCCCCCGCGACCAAGGGGTGGCTACACCTTC.

The chain carries TRBV7-3 and TRBJ2-7; weak D call: TRBD1 (5 bases). From germline, CDR1 is SGHTA and CDR2 FQGTGA. CDR3 size: 14 residues. V lost 3 bases, J lost 3 bases, and 12 bases lay in between. CDR3 sequence (DNA): TGTGCCAGCAGCTTCCAGGGCCAACTCTACGAGCAGTACTTC. It translates to CASSFQGQLYEQYF.

This chain uses TRBV10-3 with TRBJ2-5, with D perhaps assigned TRBD1 or TRBD2 (5 bases each). Germline V CDR1 and CDR2: ENHRY, SYGVKD. CDR3 length equals 15 residues. Trimming took 0 bases from V and 5 from J, leaving 13 bases between them. The CDR3 protein is CAISESGTYAETQYF. In DNA form, the CDR3 reads TGTGCCATCAGTGAGTCCGGGACCTATGCGGAGACCCAGTACTTC.

The V and J genes are TRBV7-1 and TRBJ1-6; D gene uncertain. TRBV7-1 belongs to the ORF category, with a function that is uncertain. The CDR3 consists of 13 residues. V lost 4 bases to trimming and J lost 4 bases, with 5 bases between them. The CDR3: CASSLQYNSPLHF. In nucleotides, the CDR3 is TGTGCCAGCAGCTTACAGTATAATTCACCCCTCCACTTT.

The chain carries TRBV19 and TRBJ2-5; TRBD1 matches 7 bases. With V trimmed by 5 bases and J by 5 bases, 11 bases remained unmatched. CDR3 length equals 15 residues. CDR1 LNHDA and CDR2 SQIVND come from the germline V gene (reference sequence). The CDR3 is CASSPDRVLGETQYF. CDR3 DNA sequence: TGTGCCAGTAGTCCCGACAGGGTGTTGGGGGAGACCCAGTACTTC.

The count of this clone is one. The chain combines TRBV28 with TRBJ1-5, with D tentatively TRBD1 (5 bases). The CDR3 contains 14 residues. V gave up 2 bases and J gave up 7 bases, with 12 bases separating them. CDR1 is MDHEN, CDR2 SYDVKM, per germline. The CDR3 loop reads CASSLGGEGQPQHF. In nucleotides, the CDR3 is TGTGCCAGCAGTTTAGGAGGGGAAGGGCAGCCCCAGCATTTT.

The chain couples TRBV18 to TRBJ1-2; D unresolved. The CDR3 consists of 13 residues. From germline, CDR1 is KGHSH and CDR2 LQKENI. V was pared by 3 bases and J by 4 bases, with 9 bases between. The chain's CDR3 is CASSPSHTYGYTF. CDR3 DNA: TGTGCCAGCTCACCGTCCCACACCTATGGCTACACCTTC. The full variable domain, with the rest looked up from reference TRBV18 and TRBJ1-2, is NAGVMQNPRHLVRRRGQEARLRCSPMKGHSHVYWYRQLPEEGLKFMVYLQKENIIDESGMPKERFSAEFPKEGPSILRIQQVVRGDSAAYFCASSPSHTYGYTFGSGTRLTVV.